This TCR beta chain was recorded in a study of blood T cell repertoires in COVID-19. This table comes from immunoSEQ multiplex PCR, and its TCRdb copy is limited to in-frame clones, with some not included. The sample lists 300,000 to 350,000 clones, 90% occurring once. Seattle's cohort entered during active infection and was followed longitudinally. Germline V gene sequence: CDR1 LGHDT, CDR2 YNNKEL (reference sequence). The V end was cut by 0 bases, the J end by 3 bases, with 9 bases between. The CDR3 has 15 residues. The sequence came from a woman aged 25 to 39 with COVID-19, enrolled during active disease. The source material was peripheral blood. The chain joins TRBV3-1 (or the pseudogene TRBV3-2) to TRBJ2-1, with D perhaps matching TRBD2 (6 bases). The CDR3 bases are TGTGCCAGCAGCCAAGATAGCGGAATCTACAATGAGCAGTTCTTC. This translates into CASSQDSGIYNEQFF.